The sequence of this T cell receptor (beta chain) was determined in a study of response to subunit inactivated influenza vaccine (dated by TCRdb to the late 2010s). Study-level background: To follow how T cells responded to a trivalent subunit inactivated influenza vaccine, the researchers relied on deep quantitative profiling of the T cell receptor repertoire.

The paper's findings and limits, for the study overall: The authors proposed that each seasonal influenza vaccination may bring in only a limited number of new T cells.

From the cysteine up to the phenylalanine, the CDR3 has a length of 13 residues. Of the read, only the CDR3 DNA is kept; its 39 bases are in frame from base 1. The germline V end is reduced by 4 bases and the J end by 4 bases; junction bases left unmatched: 3. CDR1 and CDR2 are read off the germline V gene as SNHLY and FYNNEI. On this clonotype itself: Its recognized antigen is unknown. No base quality values were provided; no much bigger clone lies one nucleotide off.

The library came from RT-PCR. Instrument on record: Illumina HiSeq 2500. Starting from the raw public reads, TCRdb applied fastp trimming at Q25, assembled clones with MiXCR and retained in-frame beta chains. Each entry merges the rows of one CDR3 protein and shows their most common DNA and genes. In all, the sample holds around 490,000 distinct CDR3 sequences, and approximately 7.1% of those were seen once. The top ten clonotypes cover around 13% of the sample. This TCR came from a man aged 50-75 years who received an inactivated influenza vaccine. Donor details come from another sample of the same person, matched by shared clones. The source was PBMCs from blood, collected about 24 months after vaccination. This chain is built from TRBV2 and TRBJ1-2, and TRBD1 matches 7 of the central bases. The DNA sequence follows: TGTGCCAGCAGTGGACAGGGCGGCTATGGCTACACCTTC. Its translation is CASSGQGGYGYTF.